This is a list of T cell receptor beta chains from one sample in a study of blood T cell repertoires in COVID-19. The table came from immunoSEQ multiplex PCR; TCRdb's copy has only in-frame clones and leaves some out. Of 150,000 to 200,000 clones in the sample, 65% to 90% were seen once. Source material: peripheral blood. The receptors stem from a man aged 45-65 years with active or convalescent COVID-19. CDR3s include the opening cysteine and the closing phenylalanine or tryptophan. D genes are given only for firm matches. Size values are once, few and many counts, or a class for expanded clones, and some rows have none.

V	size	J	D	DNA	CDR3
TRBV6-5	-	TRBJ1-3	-	TGTGCCAGCAGGGACAGCTCTGGAAACACCATATATTTT	CASRDSSGNTIYF
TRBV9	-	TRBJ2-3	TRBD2	TGTGCCAGCAGCGTAGAGCCCAGCGGGGGAGGAGATACGCAGTATTTT	CASSVEPSGGGDTQYF
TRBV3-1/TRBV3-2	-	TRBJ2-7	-	TGTGCCAGCAACTCTCGACTGGGCGAGCAGTACTTC	CASNSRLGEQYF
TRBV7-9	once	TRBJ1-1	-	TGTGCCAGCAGCTTAGGGGTGGGGAGGAACACTGAAGCTTTCTTT	CASSLGVGRNTEAFF
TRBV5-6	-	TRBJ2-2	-	TGTGCCAGCACCTTGGAGGAGGGGCGTGGTACCGGGGAGCTGTTTTTT	CASTLEEGRGTGELFF
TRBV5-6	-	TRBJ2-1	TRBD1	TGTGCCAGCAGCCCCGGGACAGGGGTCGAGGATGAGCAGTTCTTC	CASSPGTGVEDEQFF
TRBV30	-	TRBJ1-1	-	TGTGCCTGGGGTACACTGAACACTGAAGCTTTCTTT	CAWGTLNTEAFF
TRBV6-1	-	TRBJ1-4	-	TGTGCCAGCAGTGAAACGAGCCTAGGGGGTGAAAAACTGTTTTTT	CASSETSLGGEKLFF
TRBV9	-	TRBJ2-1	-	TGTGCCAGCAGCGTAGCTAGTGGGGCGGTCGGCCATGAGCAGTTCTTC	CASSVASGAVGHEQFF
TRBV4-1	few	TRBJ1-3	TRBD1	TGCGCCAGCAGCCCTAAAGACCAGGGGGAAAACACCATATATTTT	CASSPKDQGENTIYF
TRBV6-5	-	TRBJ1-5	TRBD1	TGTGCCAGCAGGGGACAGGGGGTACGAGGGAAGCCCCAGCATTTT	CASRGQGVRGKPQHF
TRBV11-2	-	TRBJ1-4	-	TGTGCCAGCAGCTTCTTCGGTGAAAAACTGTTTTTT	CASSFFGEKLFF
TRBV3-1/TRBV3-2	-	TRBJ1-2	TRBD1	TGTGCCAGCAGCCCAGACTATACAGGGGACGACTATGGCTACACCTTC	CASSPDYTGDDYGYTF
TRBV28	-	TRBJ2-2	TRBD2	TGTGCCAGCAGTTCCCAGGCGGCGGGGGGGCCGAACACCGGGGAGCTGTTTTTT	CASSSQAAGGPNTGELFF
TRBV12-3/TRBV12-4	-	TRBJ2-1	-	TGTGCCAGCAGTTTCTTCCGGCTCAGGGCTAAGGTCTTC	CASSFFRLRAKVF
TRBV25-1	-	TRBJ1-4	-	TGTGCCAGCAGTGAATGGCCTGGGGGCGGCGAAAAACTGTTTTTT	CASSEWPGGGEKLFF
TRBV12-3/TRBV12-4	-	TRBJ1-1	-	TGTGCCAGCAGTCCTAGGGACATAGGGGCTTTCTTT	CASSPRDIGAFF
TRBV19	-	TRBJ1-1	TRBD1	TGTGCCAGTAGTAAAAAGACAGGGATGAACACTGAAGCTTTCTTT	CASSKKTGMNTEAFF
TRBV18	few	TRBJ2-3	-	TGTGCCAGCTCACCAGTCCTCGGGGCAGATACGCAGTATTTT	CASSPVLGADTQYF
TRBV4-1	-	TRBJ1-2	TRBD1	TGCGCCAGCACCCCGACCCCAAGACAGGGGAACTATGGCTACACCTTC	CASTPTPRQGNYGYTF
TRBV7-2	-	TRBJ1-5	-	TGTGCCAGCAGCGACGGAGGGGGCAATCAGCCCCAGCATTTT	CASSDGGGNQPQHF
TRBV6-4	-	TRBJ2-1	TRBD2	TGTGCCAGCAGTGAAACTAGCGGCCACTACAATGAGCAGTTCTTC	CASSETSGHYNEQFF
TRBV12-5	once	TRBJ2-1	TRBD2	TGTGCTAGTGGTCTCGATCGGGGGGTCAATGAGCAGTTCTTC	CASGLDRGVNEQFF
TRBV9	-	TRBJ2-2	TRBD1	TGTGCCAGCAGCATCCGGGACAGGAACACCGGGGAGCTGTTTTTT	CASSIRDRNTGELFF
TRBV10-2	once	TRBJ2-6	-	TGCGCCAGCAGTGAGGTCAGCTCTGGGGCCAACGTCCTGACTTTC	CASSEVSSGANVLTF
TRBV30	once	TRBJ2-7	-	TGTGCCTGGAGTGTTTGGGCCGGCGAGCAGTACTTC	CAWSVWAGEQYF
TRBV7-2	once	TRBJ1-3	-	TGTGCCAGCAGCTTTAAGCAGGGCTTCTCTGGAAACACCATATATTTT	CASSFKQGFSGNTIYF
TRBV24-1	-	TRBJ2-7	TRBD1	TGTGCCACCAGAGAATCGACAGGGACCGAGCAGTACTTC	CATRESTGTEQYF
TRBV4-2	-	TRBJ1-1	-	TGTGCCAGCAGCCCAGTGGACAGGAACACTGAAGCTTTCTTT	CASSPVDRNTEAFF
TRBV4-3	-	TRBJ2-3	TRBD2	TGCGCCAGCAGCCAGGCGGGGGGGAAAAGCACAGATACGCAGTATTTT	CASSQAGGKSTDTQYF
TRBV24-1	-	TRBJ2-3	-	TGTGCCACCAGTGATCAGGGAGGAGATACGCAGTATTTT	CATSDQGGDTQYF
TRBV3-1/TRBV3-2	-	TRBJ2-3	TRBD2	TGTGCCAGCAGCCAAGGGGGGAGCGGGAGGTCCACAGATACGCAGTATTTT	CASSQGGSGRSTDTQYF
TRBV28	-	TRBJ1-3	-	TGTGCCAGCAGTTTATTGGGGCTAGGAAACACCATATATTTT	CASSLLGLGNTIYF
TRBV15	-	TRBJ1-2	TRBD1	TGTGCCACCAGCAGCTTCCAGGGGGCGCGGGATGGCTACACCTTC	CATSSFQGARDGYTF
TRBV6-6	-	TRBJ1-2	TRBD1	TGTGCCATCCGACCCGGGACAGGACAAGGCTACACCTTC	CAIRPGTGQGYTF
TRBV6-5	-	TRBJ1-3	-	TGTGCCAGCAGTTACTCTTACGACAGCTCTGGAAACACCATATATTTT	CASSYSYDSSGNTIYF
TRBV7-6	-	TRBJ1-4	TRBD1	TGTGCCAGCAGCTCGTCCGGGACAGGGGTTAATGAAAAACTGTTTTTT	CASSSSGTGVNEKLFF
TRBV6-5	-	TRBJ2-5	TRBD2	TGTGCCAGCAGTTACGGTGCAGGCAGCGGGGAAGAGACCCAGTACTTC	CASSYGAGSGEETQYF
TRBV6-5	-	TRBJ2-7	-	TGTGCCAGCAGTTGGAGGCAGGGGAGCTACGAGCAGTACTTC	CASSWRQGSYEQYF
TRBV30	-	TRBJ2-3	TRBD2	TGTGCCTGGAGTGGTCCTGTAGCGGGGGTTACGCAGTATTTT	CAWSGPVAGVTQYF
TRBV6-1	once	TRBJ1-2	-	TGTGCCAGCAGTGAACTTACAGGGACGTATGGCTACACCTTC	CASSELTGTYGYTF
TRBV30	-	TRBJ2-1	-	TGTGCCTGGAGTGGCGGACAATCAGGGGAAGATGAGCAGTTCTTC	CAWSGGQSGEDEQFF
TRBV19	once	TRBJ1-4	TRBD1	TGTGCCAGTAGTACCCGACAGGGTGGAGGGTCAACTAATGAAAAACTGTTTTTT	CASSTRQGGGSTNEKLFF
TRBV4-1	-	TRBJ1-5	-	TGCGCCAGCAGCCAAGACAGGATTAGCAATCAGCCCCAGCATTTT	CASSQDRISNQPQHF
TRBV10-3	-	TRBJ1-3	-	TGTGCCATCAGGGTTGACAGTTCATCTGGAAACACCATATATTTT	CAIRVDSSSGNTIYF
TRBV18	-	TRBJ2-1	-	TGTGCCAGCTCACCCCCTGTGAGGAGTGAGCAGTTCTTC	CASSPPVRSEQFF
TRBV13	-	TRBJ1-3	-	TGTGCCAGCAGCCGCAGCGTTAGGGGTATATATGGAAACACCATATATTTT	CASSRSVRGIYGNTIYF
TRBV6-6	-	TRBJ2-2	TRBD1	TGTGCCAGCAGTACCGGGACAGGGGTTGGATCCGGGGAGCTGTTTTTT	CASSTGTGVGSGELFF
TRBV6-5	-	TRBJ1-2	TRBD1	TGTGCCAGCAGTTACTCTACAGGGGGCCATTCAAGCTACACCTTC	CASSYSTGGHSSYTF
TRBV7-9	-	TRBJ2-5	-	TGTGCCAGCAGGTCCGGGAGTCAAGAGACCCAGTACTTC	CASRSGSQETQYF
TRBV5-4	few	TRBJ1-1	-	TGTGCCAGCAGCTTGGGACACCAGGACACTGAAGCTTTCTTT	CASSLGHQDTEAFF
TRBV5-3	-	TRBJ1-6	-	TGTGCCAGAAGCCTTTTAGCGGGAGGACATTCACCCCTCCACTTT	CARSLLAGGHSPLHF
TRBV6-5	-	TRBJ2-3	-	TGTGCCAGCAGTTACGCGCCTAGGAACACAGATACGCAGTATTTT	CASSYAPRNTDTQYF